Listed below are T cell receptor beta chains from one sample, sequenced in a study of T cell responses to AZD1222 COVID-19 vaccine. TCRdb's table, derived via immunoSEQ multiplex PCR, lists solely in-frame clones and lacks some. In the table there are 99,000 or so clones, 70% to 90% of which are singletons. Sequencing used peripheral blood, obtained on day 0 of AZD1222 vaccination. The receptors here all came from an adult in good health. Both conserved end residues are part of each CDR3. The D gene is left open where the match is weak. For some rows the clone size is stated as once, few or many, or as a class when expanded; others skip it.

D gene | J gene | V gene | clone size | CDR3 DNA | CDR3 protein
NA | TRBJ2-1 | TRBV4-2 | once | TGTGCCAGCAGAGACCTAGGGGGTGCCTACAATGAGCAGTTCTTC | CASRDLGGAYNEQFF
TRBD2 | TRBJ2-1 | TRBV3-1/TRBV3-2 | NA | TGTGCCAGCAGCCAAGGCCAGACCGGGACTAGCGGGAGGGATGAGCAGTTCTTC | CASSQGQTGTSGRDEQFF
TRBD2 | TRBJ2-3 | TRBV7-2 | NA | TGTGCCAGCAGCTTGGATAGCGGGCGGCGGGGAGATACGCAGTATTTT | CASSLDSGRRGDTQYF
NA | TRBJ1-1 | TRBV13 | few | TGTGCCAGCAGCATGGGGGGTCCACAGGGAGGAATCACTGAAGCTTTCTTT | CASSMGGPQGGITEAFF
NA | TRBJ1-1 | TRBV4-3 | NA | TGCGCCAGCAGCCACGGTTGGGGCACTGAAGCTTTCTTT | CASSHGWGTEAFF
NA | TRBJ2-2 | TRBV21-1 | NA | TGTGCCAGCAGCCAAACGGGCAGGGGTACCGGGGAGCTGTTTTTT | CASSQTGRGTGELFF
TRBD1 | TRBJ1-2 | TRBV7-9 | NA | TGTGCCAGCAGCTTTGCAGGGGGCTATGGCTACACCTTC | CASSFAGGYGYTF
TRBD2 | TRBJ2-1 | TRBV9 | NA | TGTGCCAGCAGCGTTAGCGGGGGGGCATATAGTGAGCAGTTCTTC | CASSVSGGAYSEQFF
NA | TRBJ1-2 | TRBV18 | NA | TGTGCCAGCTCACCTTCCAGGGGAGATGGCTACACCTTC | CASSPSRGDGYTF
NA | TRBJ1-5 | TRBV19 | NA | TGTGCCAGTAGTATGGTTTTCGATCAGCCCCAGCATTTT | CASSMVFDQPQHF
NA | TRBJ1-5 | TRBV7-2 | NA | TGTGCCAGCAGCCATATCGGGGGAACTCAGCCCCAGCATTTT | CASSHIGGTQPQHF
TRBD2 | TRBJ2-3 | TRBV7-9 | NA | TGTGCCAGCTCAAAAGGGGCATTTCTAGCGGCTAGCACAGATACGCAGTATTTT | CASSKGAFLAASTDTQYF
TRBD1 | TRBJ1-2 | TRBV28 | NA | TGTGCCAGCAGTTTATTCCCCGGACAGGGTGTGAATGGCTACACCTTC | CASSLFPGQGVNGYTF
TRBD1 | TRBJ2-1 | TRBV7-3 | NA | TGTGCCAGCAGCCAACAGGGGGCAGTCGGCGGTGAGCAGTTCTTC | CASSQQGAVGGEQFF
NA | TRBJ1-2 | TRBV3-1/TRBV3-2 | NA | TGTGCCAGCAGCCAACTGACGGCCCGTTATGGCTACACCTTC | CASSQLTARYGYTF
NA | TRBJ1-6 | TRBV7-9 | NA | TGTGCCAGCACCCCCCTTGACGTCGTTTCACCCCTCCACTTT | CASTPLDVVSPLHF
NA | TRBJ2-5 | TRBV7-6 | NA | TGTGCCAGCGGCCTCGGGGTGGGTGAGACCCAGTACTTC | CASGLGVGETQYF
NA | TRBJ1-1 | TRBV6-6 | NA | TGTGCCAGCAGTTACGCCAATATGAACACTGAAGCTTTCTTT | CASSYANMNTEAFF
NA | TRBJ2-5 | TRBV30 | NA | TGTGCCTGGAGTGTAGTGCGGGAACCCGAGACCCAGTACTTC | CAWSVVREPETQYF
NA | TRBJ2-2 | TRBV16 | NA | TGTGCCAGTAGCCATGGCGGGGAGCTGTTTTTT | CASSHGGELFF
NA | TRBJ2-5 | TRBV3-1/TRBV3-2 | once | TGTGCCAGCAGCCAAGTTTCGGGGGCCCCGGAGACCCAGTACTTC | CASSQVSGAPETQYF
TRBD2 | TRBJ2-3 | TRBV10-3 | NA | TGTGCCCTTCGTAGCGGGAGGTCCACAGATACGCAGTATTTT | CALRSGRSTDTQYF
NA | TRBJ2-3 | TRBV6-4 | NA | TGTGCCAGCAGTGACCAAGCCGGGATCACAGATACGCAGTATTTT | CASSDQAGITDTQYF
NA | TRBJ2-7 | TRBV7-9 | NA | TGTGCCAGCAGCCTTCCCCCAGGCTACGAGCAGTACTTC | CASSLPPGYEQYF
NA | TRBJ2-1 | TRBV7-3 | NA | TGTGCCAGCAGCTCGAACAACAATGAGCAGTTCTTC | CASSSNNNEQFF
TRBD1 | TRBJ1-4 | TRBV11-2 | NA | TGTGCCAGCCGGGACAGGGTGGGGGAAAAACTGTTTTTT | CASRDRVGEKLFF
NA | TRBJ1-1 | TRBV7-6 | NA | TGTGCCAGCATGATGGGAGTTGAAGCTTTCTTT | CASMMGVEAFF
NA | TRBJ2-1 | TRBV6-5 | NA | TGTGCCAGCAGTTACTCGACTATGCCCAAATGGTTCTTC | CASSYSTMPKWFF
NA | TRBJ1-6 | TRBV14 | NA | TGTGCCAGCAGCCCTTCACAGGGTTTTTCACCCCTCCACTTT | CASSPSQGFSPLHF
NA | TRBJ1-5 | TRBV5-3 | NA | TGTGCCAGAAGCCATGGTGATCAGCCCCAGCATTTT | CARSHGDQPQHF
TRBD2 | TRBJ2-3 | TRBV19 | once | TGTGCCAGTAGACCTAGCGGGGGGGAGGTGAATACGCAGTATTTT | CASRPSGGEVNTQYF
NA | TRBJ1-5 | TRBV4-1 | once | TGCGCCAGCAGCCCCCCCGGAATTCAGCCCCAGCATTTT | CASSPPGIQPQHF
NA | TRBJ1-1 | TRBV7-9 | NA | TGTGCCAGCAGCTTCACCGGGAACACTGAAGCTTTCTTT | CASSFTGNTEAFF
NA | TRBJ1-1 | TRBV7-2 | NA | TGTGCCAGCAGCCTCCACAAGACAAACACTGAAGCTTTCTTT | CASSLHKTNTEAFF
TRBD2 | TRBJ2-1 | TRBV9 | NA | TGTGCCAGCAGTCGGACTAGCGGGATCTATGAGCAGTTCTTC | CASSRTSGIYEQFF